This T cell receptor (beta chain) is drawn from a study of blood T cells in healthy people across ages. The wider study: Capture via template switching afforded approximately one barcoded beta molecule per two T cells.

The CDR3 extends over 19 amino acids. The J segment lost 3 bases and the V segment lost 4 bases, leaving 12 bases of the junction unmatched. The V gene's germline CDR1 is SGHVS and CDR2 FQNEAQ. Together with a sample-barcoded 5' primer, a J-beta primer mix was included in a second PCR lasting roughly 6 to 12 cycles. One entry per CDR3 protein, called by TCRdb with MiXCR from the 5' RACE reads. Of 650,000 to 800,000 distinct CDR3 sequences in the sample, 44% were seen once. Study observations and caveats: Versus aged donors, long-lived donors had higher diversity and more naive CD4+ cells. Nothing was known about donor CMV status, and this possibly confounded expanded clonotype changes.

This clonotype was detected once. Antigen: not known. A minimum of 6 micrograms of total RNA was extracted per sample. Material for sequencing was blood. This sequence joins TRBV7-8 and TRBJ2-1, with 13 bases lining up with TRBD2. The receptor comes from a man aged 55 to 69 in good health. In nucleotides, the CDR3 is TGTGCCAGCAGCTCCCGAAGGGGAGGACTAGCGGGAGACTACAATGAGCAGTTCTTC. Protein product: CASSSRRGGLAGDYNEQFF. The whole variable domain, remainder taken from reference TRBV7-8 and TRBJ2-1, is GAGVSQSPRYKVAKRGQDVALRCDPISGHVSLFWYQQALGQGPEFLTYFQNEAQLDKSGLPSDRFFAERPEGSVSTLKIQRTQQEDSAVYLCASSSRRGGLAGDYNEQFFGPGTRLTVL.